This TCR beta chain was profiled in a study of beta chain features in type 1 diabetes. For the study at large: Cells sorted and examined across all samples totaled 85 million to 110 million.

Every isolated RNA sample was fully reverse transcribed, so sequencing captured expressed TCRB transcripts. Sequencing used immunoSEQ multiplex PCR; TCRdb keeps in-frame clones, though not all of them. The table records 900,000 or so clones, about 17% of them present only once. Per the germline V gene, CDR1 is SGHTA and CDR2 is FQGNSA. The CDR3 has 15 residues. With 4 bases removed from V and 3 bases from J, the gap between germline ends came to 16 bases. The sequencing input was naive CD4+ T cells from blood. The sequence derives from a woman aged 18-29 years in good health. The chain carries TRBV7-2 and TRBJ2-7; maybe TRBD1 (6 bases). CDR3 protein: CASSYRETDRYEQYF. The DNA of the CDR3 is TGTGCCAGCAGCTACAGGGAGACGGACCGCTACGAGCAGTACTTC.